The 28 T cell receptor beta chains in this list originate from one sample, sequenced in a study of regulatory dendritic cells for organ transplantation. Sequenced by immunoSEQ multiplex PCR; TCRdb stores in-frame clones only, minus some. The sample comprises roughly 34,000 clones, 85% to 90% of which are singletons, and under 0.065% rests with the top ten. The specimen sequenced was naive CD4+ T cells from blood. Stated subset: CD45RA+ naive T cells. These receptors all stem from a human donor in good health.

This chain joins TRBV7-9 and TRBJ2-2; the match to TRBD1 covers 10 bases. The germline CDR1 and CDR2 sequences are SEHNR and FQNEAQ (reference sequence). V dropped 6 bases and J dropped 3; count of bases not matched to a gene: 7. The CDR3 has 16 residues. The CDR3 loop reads CASRAAGTGDTGELFF. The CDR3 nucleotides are TGTGCCAGCAGGGCCGCCGGGACAGGGGACACCGGGGAGCTGTTTTTT.

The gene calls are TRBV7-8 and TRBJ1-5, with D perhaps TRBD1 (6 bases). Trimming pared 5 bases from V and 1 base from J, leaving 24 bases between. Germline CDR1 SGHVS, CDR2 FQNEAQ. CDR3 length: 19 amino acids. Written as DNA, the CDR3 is TGTGCCAGCAGCCCTAGGGATACAGGGACAATGAAAAGCAATCAGCCCCAGCATTTT. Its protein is CASSPRDTGTMKSNQPQHF.

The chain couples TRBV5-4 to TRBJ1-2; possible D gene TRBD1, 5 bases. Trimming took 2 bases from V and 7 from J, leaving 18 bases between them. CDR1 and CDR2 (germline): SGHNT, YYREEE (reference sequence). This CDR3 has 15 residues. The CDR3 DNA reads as TGTGCCAGCAGCTTCCCCCCGGGGGTGAGAAGTGGCTACACCTTC. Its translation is CASSFPPGVRSGYTF.

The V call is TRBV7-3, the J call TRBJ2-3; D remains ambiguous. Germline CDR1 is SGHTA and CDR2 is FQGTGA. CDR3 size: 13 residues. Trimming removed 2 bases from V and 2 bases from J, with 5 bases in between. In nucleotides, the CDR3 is TGTGCCAGCAGCTTATTTTCCACAGATACGCAGTATTTT. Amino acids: CASSLFSTDTQYF.

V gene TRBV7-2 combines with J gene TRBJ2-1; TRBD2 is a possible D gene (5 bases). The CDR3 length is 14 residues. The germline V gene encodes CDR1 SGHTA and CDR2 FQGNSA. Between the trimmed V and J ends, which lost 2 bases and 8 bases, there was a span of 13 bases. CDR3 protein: CASSLRASIDEQFF. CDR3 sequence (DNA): TGTGCCAGCAGCTTAAGGGCTAGCATCGATGAGCAGTTCTTC.

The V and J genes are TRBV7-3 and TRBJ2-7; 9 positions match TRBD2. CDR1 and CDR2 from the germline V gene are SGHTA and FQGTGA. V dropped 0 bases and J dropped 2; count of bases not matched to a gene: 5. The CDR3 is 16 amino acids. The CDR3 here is CASSLTSAGGTYEQYF. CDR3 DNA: TGTGCCAGCAGCTTAACGTCAGCGGGGGGAACCTACGAGCAGTACTTC.

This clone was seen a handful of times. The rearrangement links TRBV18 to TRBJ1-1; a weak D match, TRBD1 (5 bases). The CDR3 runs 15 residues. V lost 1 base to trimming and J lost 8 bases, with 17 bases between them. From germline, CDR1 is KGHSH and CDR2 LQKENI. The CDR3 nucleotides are TGTGCCAGCTCACCACTTGACACTTCCGGGACGGAAGCTTTCTTT. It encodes CASSPLDTSGTEAFF.

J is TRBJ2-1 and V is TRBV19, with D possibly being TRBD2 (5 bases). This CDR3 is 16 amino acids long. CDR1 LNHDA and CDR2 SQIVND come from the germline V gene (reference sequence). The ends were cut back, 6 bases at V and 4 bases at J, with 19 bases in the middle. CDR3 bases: TGTGCCAGTAGGAGCCGGACCATGGAGGCATACAATGAGCAGTTCTTC. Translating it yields CASRSRTMEAYNEQFF.

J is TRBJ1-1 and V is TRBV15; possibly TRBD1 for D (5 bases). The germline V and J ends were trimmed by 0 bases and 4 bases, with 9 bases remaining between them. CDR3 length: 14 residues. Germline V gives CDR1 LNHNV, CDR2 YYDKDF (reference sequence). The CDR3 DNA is TGTGCCACCAGCAGAGACAGGGAGGTCACTGAAGCTTTCTTT. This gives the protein CATSRDREVTEAFF.

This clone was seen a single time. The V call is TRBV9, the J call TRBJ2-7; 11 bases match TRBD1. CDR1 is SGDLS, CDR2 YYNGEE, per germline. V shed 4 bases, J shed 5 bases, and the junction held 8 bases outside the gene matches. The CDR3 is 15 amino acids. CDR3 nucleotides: TGTGCCAGCAGCCCTCGGGACAGGGGGAGCGACGAGCAGTACTTC. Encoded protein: CASSPRDRGSDEQYF.

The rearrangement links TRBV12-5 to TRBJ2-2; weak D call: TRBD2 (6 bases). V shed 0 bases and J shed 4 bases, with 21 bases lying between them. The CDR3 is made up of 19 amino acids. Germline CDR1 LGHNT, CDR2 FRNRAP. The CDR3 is CASGLVTPSTEGFTGELFF. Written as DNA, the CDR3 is TGTGCTAGTGGTTTGGTAACCCCTTCTACGGAGGGCTTCACCGGGGAGCTGTTTTTT.

The CDR3 reads CASSYSRSYGYTF. As DNA, the CDR3 is TGTGCCAGCAGTTACTCTAGGAGCTATGGCTACACCTTC. This sequence joins TRBV6-5 and TRBJ1-2; D uncertain. The CDR3 totals 13 residues. The V and J ends lost 0 bases and 4 bases respectively, with 6 bases between them. Germline-derived CDR1 and CDR2 are MNHEY and SVGAGI.

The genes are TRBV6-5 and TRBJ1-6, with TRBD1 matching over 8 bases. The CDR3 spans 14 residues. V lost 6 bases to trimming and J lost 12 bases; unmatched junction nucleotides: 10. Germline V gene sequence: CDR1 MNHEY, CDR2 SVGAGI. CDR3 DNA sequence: TGTGCCAGCAGACCTCAGGGGGCGCGGCGACCCCTCCACTTT. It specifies CASRPQGARRPLHF.

The CDR3 sequence is CASSLVASGILSTDTQYF. The CDR3 region has the DNA TGTGCCAGCAGCTTAGTGGCTAGCGGAATACTTAGCACAGATACGCAGTATTTT. The J gene is TRBJ2-3, the V gene TRBV7-2; 7 bases line up with TRBD2. Germline CDR1 and CDR2: SGHTA and FQGNSA. After removal of 1 base from V and 0 bases from J, the junction contained 10 bases not matched to a gene. The CDR3 spans 18 residues.

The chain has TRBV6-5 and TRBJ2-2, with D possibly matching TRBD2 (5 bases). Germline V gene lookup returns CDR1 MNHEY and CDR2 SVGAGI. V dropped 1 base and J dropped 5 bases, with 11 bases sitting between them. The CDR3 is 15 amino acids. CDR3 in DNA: TGTGCCAGCAGTTACTTTTGGGAGAAAACCGGGGAGCTGTTTTTT. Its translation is CASSYFWEKTGELFF.

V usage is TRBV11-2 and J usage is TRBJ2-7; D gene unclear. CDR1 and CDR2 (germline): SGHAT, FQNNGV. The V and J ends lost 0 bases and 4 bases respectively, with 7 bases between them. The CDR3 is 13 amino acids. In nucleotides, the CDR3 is TGTGCCAGCAGCTTAGAGGTGAGATACGAGCAGTACTTC. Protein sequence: CASSLEVRYEQYF.

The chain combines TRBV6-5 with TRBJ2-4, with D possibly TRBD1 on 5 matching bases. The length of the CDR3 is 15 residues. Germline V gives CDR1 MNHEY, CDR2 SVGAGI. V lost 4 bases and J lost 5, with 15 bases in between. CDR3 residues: CASSSGKIPQNIQYF. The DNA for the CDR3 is TGTGCCAGCAGTTCAGGGAAAATCCCTCAAAACATTCAGTACTTC.

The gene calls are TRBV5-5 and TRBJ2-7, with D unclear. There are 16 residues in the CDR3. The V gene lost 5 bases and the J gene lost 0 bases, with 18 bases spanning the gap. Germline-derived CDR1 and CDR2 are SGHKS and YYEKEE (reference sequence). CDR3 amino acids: CASSPRVRKSSYEQYF. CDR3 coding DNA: TGTGCCAGCAGTCCCCGGGTAAGGAAGAGCTCCTACGAGCAGTACTTC.

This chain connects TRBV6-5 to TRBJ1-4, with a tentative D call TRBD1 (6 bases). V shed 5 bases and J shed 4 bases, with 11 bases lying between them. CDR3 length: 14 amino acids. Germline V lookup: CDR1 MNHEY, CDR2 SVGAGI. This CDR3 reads CASSPGQLNEKLFF. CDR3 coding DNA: TGTGCCAGCAGTCCCGGACAGCTTAATGAAAAACTGTTTTTT.

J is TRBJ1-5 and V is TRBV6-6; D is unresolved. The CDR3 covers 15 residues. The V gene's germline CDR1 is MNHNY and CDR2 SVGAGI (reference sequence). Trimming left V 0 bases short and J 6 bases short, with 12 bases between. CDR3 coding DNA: TGTGCCAGCAGTTACTCGAGGTCGGTTTTTCAGCCCCAGCATTTT. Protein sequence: CASSYSRSVFQPQHF.

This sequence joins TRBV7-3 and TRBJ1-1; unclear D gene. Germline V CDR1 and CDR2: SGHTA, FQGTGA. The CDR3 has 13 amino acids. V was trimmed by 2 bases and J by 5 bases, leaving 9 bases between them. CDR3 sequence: CASSLGAGTEAFF. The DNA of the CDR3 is TGTGCCAGCAGCTTAGGAGCGGGGACTGAAGCTTTCTTT.

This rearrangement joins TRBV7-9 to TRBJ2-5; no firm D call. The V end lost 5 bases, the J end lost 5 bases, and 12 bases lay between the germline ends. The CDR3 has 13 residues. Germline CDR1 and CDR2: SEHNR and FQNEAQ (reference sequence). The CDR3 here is CASSISASETQYF. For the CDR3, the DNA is TGTGCCAGCAGCATATCAGCGAGTGAGACCCAGTACTTC.

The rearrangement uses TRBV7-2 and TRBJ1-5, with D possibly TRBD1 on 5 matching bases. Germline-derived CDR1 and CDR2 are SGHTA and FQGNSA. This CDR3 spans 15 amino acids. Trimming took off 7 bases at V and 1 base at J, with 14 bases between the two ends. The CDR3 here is CASTPRGGSNQPQHF. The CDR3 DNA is TGTGCCAGCACACCCCGGGGGGGAAGCAATCAGCCCCAGCATTTT.

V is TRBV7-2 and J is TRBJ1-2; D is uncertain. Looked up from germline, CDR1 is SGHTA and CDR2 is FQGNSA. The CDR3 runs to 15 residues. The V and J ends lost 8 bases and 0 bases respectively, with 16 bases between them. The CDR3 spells CASGPPPGSNYGYTF. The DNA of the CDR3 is TGTGCCAGCGGTCCACCTCCGGGGTCTAACTATGGCTACACCTTC.

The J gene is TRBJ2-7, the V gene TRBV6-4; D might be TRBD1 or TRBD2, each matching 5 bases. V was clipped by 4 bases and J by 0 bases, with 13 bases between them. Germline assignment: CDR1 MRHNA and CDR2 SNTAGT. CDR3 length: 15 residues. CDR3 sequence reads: CASSVGVGTSYEQYF. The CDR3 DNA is TGTGCCAGCAGTGTCGGGGTCGGGACCTCCTACGAGCAGTACTTC.

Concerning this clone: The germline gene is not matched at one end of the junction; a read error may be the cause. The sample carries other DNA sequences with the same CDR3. CDR3 sequence reads: CASTIYNQPQHF. The CDR3 coding sequence is TGTGCCAGTACCATCTACAATCAGCCCCAGCACTTT. The rearrangement uses TRBV19 and TRBJ1-5; D gene unclear. This CDR3 is 12 amino acids long. Germline V CDR1 and CDR2: LNHDA, SQIVND (reference sequence).

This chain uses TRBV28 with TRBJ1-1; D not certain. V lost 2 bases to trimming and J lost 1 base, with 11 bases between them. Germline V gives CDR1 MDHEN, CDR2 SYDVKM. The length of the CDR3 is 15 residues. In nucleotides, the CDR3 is TGTGCCAGCAGTTTAAATCAGGCGGGGAACACTGAAGCTTTCTTT. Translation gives CASSLNQAGNTEAFF.

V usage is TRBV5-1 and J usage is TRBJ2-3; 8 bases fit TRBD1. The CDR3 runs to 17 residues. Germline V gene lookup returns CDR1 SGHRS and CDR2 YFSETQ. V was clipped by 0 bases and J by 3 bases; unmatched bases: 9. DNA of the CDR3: TGCGCCAGCAGCTTGGGACAGGGGACTCATGGGACAGATACGCAGTATTTT. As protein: CASSLGQGTHGTDTQYF.